These 20 T cell receptor beta chains were sequenced from one sample in a study of shared clonotypes between healthy human individuals. The repertoire was sequenced with immunoSEQ multiplex PCR; TCRdb's copy has only in-frame clones and lacks some. The sample consists of approximately 600,000 clones, 95% of them appearing once. Naive CD8 populations comprised CD45RO-negative cells positively selected for CCR7, excluding terminally differentiated effector memory CD45RA+ cells. The material sequenced was naive CD8+ T cells sorted from blood. These TCRs come from a woman in her twenties or thirties in good health.

V is TRBV9 and J is TRBJ2-3; TRBD2 matches 10 bases. This CDR3 region has 17 residues. The germline V gene encodes CDR1 SGDLS and CDR2 YYNGEE. V was clipped by 0 bases and J by 3 bases; unmatched bases: 7. The CDR3 DNA is TGTGCCAGCAGCGTAGCGGCTAGCGGGAGAGAGACAGATACGCAGTATTTT. It yields the protein CASSVAASGRETDTQYF. The whole variable domain, remainder taken from reference TRBV9 and TRBJ2-3, is DSGVTQTPKHLITATGQRVTLRCSPRSGDLSVYWYQQSLDQGLQFLIQYYNGEERAKGNILERFSAQQFPDLHSELNLSSLELGDSALYFCASSVAASGRETDTQYFGPGTRLTVL.

This clone was seen just once. V is TRBV14 and J is TRBJ2-1; possible D gene TRBD2, 5 bases. In germline, CDR1 is SGHDN, CDR2 FVKESK. V lost 1 base and J lost 3, with 10 bases in between. The CDR3 length is 15 residues. The CDR3 bases are TGTGCCAGCAGCCAAGGACTACACAGCTACAATGAGCAGTTCTTC. It encodes CASSQGLHSYNEQFF.

The V call is TRBV25-1, the J call TRBJ2-7; the D is unclear. The CDR3 is made up of 12 amino acids. Trimming left V 8 bases short and J 4 bases short, with 12 bases between. The germline V gene encodes CDR1 MGHDK and CDR2 SYGVNS. CDR3: CASAWVSYEQYF. The CDR3 nucleotides are TGTGCCAGCGCCTGGGTTTCGTACGAGCAGTACTTC.

In DNA form, the CDR3 reads TGTGCCAGTAGTATTGGACTAGCGGGTGGAGCCTACGAGCAGTACTTC. This encodes CASSIGLAGGAYEQYF. V and J are TRBV19 and TRBJ2-7; TRBD2 aligns across 11 bases. This CDR3 has 16 amino acids. The germline CDR1 and CDR2 sequences are LNHDA and SQIVND (reference sequence). The V segment lost 3 bases and the J segment 2 bases; nucleotides outside the gene matches: 6.

This chain connects TRBV5-8 to TRBJ1-5, with D possibly TRBD1 on 5 matching bases. CDR1 and CDR2 from the germline V gene are SGHTS and YDEGEE. The CDR3 loop spans 11 amino acids. Trimming pared 3 bases from V and 9 bases from J, leaving 7 bases between. CDR3 protein: CASSYQGPQHF. DNA of the CDR3: TGTGCCAGCAGCTACCAGGGGCCCCAGCATTTT.

V usage is TRBV27 and J usage is TRBJ2-1; 7 bases are a match to TRBD1. The CDR3 contains 13 residues. Germline assignment: CDR1 MNHEY and CDR2 SMNVEV (reference sequence). Trimming at V came to 5 bases and at J to 5 bases, leaving 3 bases not matched to a gene. Here the CDR3 DNA reads TGTGCCAGCAGTCTAGGGACAGACAATGAGCAGTTCTTC. Encoded protein: CASSLGTDNEQFF.

The chain joins TRBV5-4 to TRBJ1-1; possible D gene TRBD1, 6 bases. This CDR3 has 12 residues. V was trimmed by 10 bases and J by 4 bases, leaving 14 bases between them. From germline, CDR1 is SGHNT and CDR2 YYREEE (reference sequence). The DNA of the CDR3 is TGTGCCGGTGTGGGGGCAGGCACTGAAGCTTTCTTT. This translates into CAGVGAGTEAFF.

J is TRBJ2-1 and V is TRBV29-1; possible D gene TRBD1, 5 bases. The CDR3 extends over 14 amino acids. V gave up 7 bases and J gave up 2 bases, with 15 bases separating them. The germline gives CDR1 SQVTM, CDR2 ANQGSEA. CDR3 nucleotides: TGCAGCGCTTGCCTTGCGGACACCTACAATGAGCAGTTCTTC. Translating gives CSACLADTYNEQFF.

V usage is TRBV19 and J usage is TRBJ1-1; no clear D gene. The V end lost 6 bases, the J end lost 5 bases, and 16 bases lay between the germline ends. Germline CDR1 reads LNHDA; CDR2 reads SQIVND (reference sequence). This CDR3 region has 14 residues. CDR3 DNA: TGTGCCAGTAGGAGTCCCGGTCGGGTGACTGAAGCTTTCTTT. It translates to CASRSPGRVTEAFF.

The chain joins TRBV27 to TRBJ2-2; D is unclear. CDR3 size: 12 residues. Trimming removed 6 bases at V and 8 bases at J, with 10 bases between. The V gene's germline CDR1 is MNHEY and CDR2 SMNVEV (reference sequence). The CDR3: CASRLSPGELFF. The CDR3 DNA reads TGTGCCAGCAGACTTTCACCGGGGGAGCTGTTTTTT.

This chain uses TRBV7-9 with TRBJ2-3; 11 bases are shared with TRBD2. This CDR3 contains 15 residues. Germline V gives CDR1 SEHNR, CDR2 FQNEAQ (reference sequence). The junction had 8 bases not matched to a gene; V was cut back by 7 bases and J by 5 bases. The CDR3 here is CASNLLAGVVDTQYF. The CDR3 DNA reads as TGTGCCAGCAACCTACTAGCGGGAGTGGTAGATACGCAGTATTTT.

The chain couples TRBV28 to TRBJ2-3; D ambiguous. Germline CDR1 is MDHEN and CDR2 is SYDVKM. Trimming took off 3 bases at V and 2 bases at J, with 12 bases between the two ends. The length of the CDR3 is 15 residues. CDR3 protein: CASSLGKTSTDTQYF. The CDR3 nucleotides are TGTGCCAGCAGTTTGGGCAAAACCTCCACAGATACGCAGTATTTT.

The genes are TRBV27 and TRBJ2-1, with D tentatively TRBD1 (5 bases). Deletions cut 6 bases from V and 2 bases from J, with 20 bases between. Germline V gene sequence: CDR1 MNHEY, CDR2 SMNVEV (reference sequence). The length of the CDR3 is 17 residues. Here the CDR3 reads CASRKVRGYSTYNEQFF. The CDR3 DNA reads TGTGCCAGCAGGAAAGTTAGGGGTTACTCTACCTACAATGAGCAGTTCTTC.

The J gene is TRBJ2-5, the V gene TRBV28; 9 bases map to TRBD1. The V gene's germline CDR1 is MDHEN and CDR2 SYDVKM. The V segment lost 5 bases and the J segment 7 bases; nucleotides outside the gene matches: 8. This CDR3 is built from 14 residues. In DNA form, the CDR3 reads TGTGCCAGCAGTCTGACAGGGGGTCTCGGGACCCAGTACTTC. Encoded protein: CASSLTGGLGTQYF.

The chain has TRBV5-4 and TRBJ2-5; TRBD2 agrees at 13 bases. Per the germline V gene, CDR1 is SGHNT and CDR2 is YYREEE (reference sequence). The CDR3 covers 17 residues. Losses at the gene ends were 0 bases for V and 3 bases for J; bases not matched to a gene: 5. CDR3 bases: TGTGCCAGCAGCTTGGGGACTAGCGGGAGTGAAGAAGAGACCCAGTACTTC. Translating gives CASSLGTSGSEEETQYF.

This clone was seen once. The chain combines TRBV29-1 with TRBJ2-7; D may be TRBD1 (5 bases). The V end was cut by 3 bases, the J end by 6 bases, with 21 bases between. The germline CDR1 and CDR2 sequences are SQVTM and ANQGSEA. The CDR3 contains 15 residues. The CDR3 loop is CSVEGVGRAPFEQYF. CDR3 nucleotides: TGCAGCGTTGAGGGTGTGGGCAGGGCCCCCTTCGAGCAGTACTTC.

This chain connects TRBV7-8 to TRBJ1-2; perhaps TRBD1 as D (5 bases). Germline V gives CDR1 SGHVS, CDR2 FQNEAQ. This CDR3 spans 17 amino acids. V dropped 1 base and J dropped 4 bases, with 19 bases sitting between them. The CDR3 here is CASSLVPHGARPYGYTF. In nucleotides, the CDR3 is TGTGCCAGCAGCTTAGTCCCCCACGGGGCCAGACCCTATGGCTACACCTTC.

This clone appeared a single time. The chain joins TRBV19 to TRBJ2-7; TRBD2 matches at 9 bases. Trimming cost V 4 bases and J 1 base; bases outside gene matches: 17. Germline loops: CDR1 LNHDA, CDR2 SQIVND (reference sequence). The CDR3 has 19 residues. CDR3 coding DNA: TGTGCCAGTAGTACCCTGCCGGGGATAGCGGGGGAAGGGTCCTACGAGCAGTACTTC. Amino acid sequence: CASSTLPGIAGEGSYEQYF.

This chain links TRBV4-1 with TRBJ1-1, with D hard to call. The CDR3 has 15 residues. V gave up 4 bases and J gave up 1 base, with 13 bases separating them. Germline CDR1 MGHRA, CDR2 YSYEKL. CDR3 nucleotide sequence: TGCGCCAGCAGCCCCCCCCTCGGCCGGAACACTGAAGCTTTCTTT. Its protein is CASSPPLGRNTEAFF.

The J gene is TRBJ2-7, the V gene TRBV27, with TRBD1 identical over 8 bases. V lost 4 bases, J lost 3 bases, and 5 bases stayed unmatched. The CDR3 spans 14 residues. Per germline, CDR1 MNHEY and CDR2 SMNVEV (reference sequence). The CDR3: CASSYRDRHYEQYF. In DNA form, the CDR3 reads TGTGCCAGCAGTTACCGGGACAGGCACTACGAGCAGTACTTC.